These 3 T cell receptor beta chains originate from one sample sequenced in a study of identical twins. TCRdb reanalysed the 5' RACE reads using MiXCR and keeps one entry per CDR3 protein. Of about 660,000 distinct CDR3 sequences detected, 8.6% appear once; the ten largest clones hold 0.98%. These same data were also listed under a study on yellow fever vaccine responses in identical twins.

Sequenced material: PBMCs. All receptors come from a woman aged 18-29 years in good health.

This clonotype has ten or more counts. The rearrangement joins TRBV3-1 to TRBJ1-4, with D possibly matching TRBD1 (5 bases). Germline CDR1 LGHDT, CDR2 YNNKEL (reference sequence). The CDR3 extends over 16 amino acids. Between the trimmed V and J ends, which lost 1 base and 3 bases, there was a span of 12 bases. The DNA for the CDR3 is TGTGCCAGCAGCCAAGGAATAAGGGGCCCTAATGAAAAACTGTTTTTT. As protein: CASSQGIRGPNEKLFF. Full variable domain (remainder filled in from reference TRBV3-1 and TRBJ1-4): DTAVSQTPKYLVTQMGNDKSIKCEQNLGHDTMYWYKQDSKKFLKIMFSYNNKELIINETVPNRFSPKSPDKAHLNLHINSLELGDSAVYFCASSQGIRGPNEKLFFGSGTQLSVL.

This clonotype came up a few times. CDR3 amino acids: CAISGQGHSGANVLTF. The DNA for the CDR3 is TGTGCCATCAGTGGGCAGGGACACTCTGGGGCCAACGTCCTGACTTTC. The chain combines TRBV10-3 with TRBJ2-6; D may be TRBD1 (6 bases). V was clipped by 4 bases and J by 0 bases, with 10 bases between them. Germline CDR1 ENHRY, CDR2 SYGVKD. This CDR3 has 16 residues.

This clonotype has only a few counts. The gene calls are TRBV21-1 and TRBJ1-4; TRBD1 is taken as the D call from the table, unchecked against the DNA. TRBV21-1 is a pseudogene locus. CDR3 length: 20 residues. The CDR3 DNA sequence: TGTGCCAGCAGCAAAGCGCTTGGGACAGGGGGCTCTCCAACTAATGAAAAACTGTTTTTT. Translated, it gives CASSKALGTGGSPTNEKLFF.